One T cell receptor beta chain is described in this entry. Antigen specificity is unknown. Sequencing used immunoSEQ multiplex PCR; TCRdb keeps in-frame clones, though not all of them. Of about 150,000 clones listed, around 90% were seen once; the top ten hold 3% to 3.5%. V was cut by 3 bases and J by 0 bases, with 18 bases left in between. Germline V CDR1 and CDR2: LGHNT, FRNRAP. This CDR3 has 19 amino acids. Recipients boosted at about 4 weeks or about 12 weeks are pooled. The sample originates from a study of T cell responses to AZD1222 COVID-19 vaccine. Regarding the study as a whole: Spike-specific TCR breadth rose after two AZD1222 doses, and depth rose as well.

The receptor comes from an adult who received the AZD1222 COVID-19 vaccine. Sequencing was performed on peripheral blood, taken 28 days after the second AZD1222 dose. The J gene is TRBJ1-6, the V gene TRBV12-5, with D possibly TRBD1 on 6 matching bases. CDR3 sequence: CASGFKALTGISYNSPLHF. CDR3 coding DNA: TGTGCTAGTGGTTTTAAAGCCCTAACAGGGATCTCCTATAATTCACCCCTCCACTTT.